The clone carrying this T cell receptor beta chain was picked up a small number of times. The source of the sample is a study of T-cell memory formation after mild COVID-19. TCRdb recomputed calls from the 5' RACE reads with MiXCR, one row per CDR3 protein. The sample lists under 150,000 distinct CDR3 sequences, about 24% occurring once. This CDR3 is built from 14 residues. CDR1 is SGHAT, CDR2 FQNNGV, per germline. Trimming shortened V by 3 bases and J by 1 base, and 10 bases separated the two germline ends. The TCR sequence derives from a man younger than 35 who had mild COVID-19 (a few samples of this study predate the infection). Cell type and time point are not known. The sequencing input was PBMCs or a T cell subset sorted from them (not recorded which). The chain uses TRBV11-2 and TRBJ2-7; D might be TRBD2 (6 bases). The CDR3 DNA reads as TGTGCCAGCAGCTTTGCGGGGATATCCTACGAGCAGTACTTC. This gives the protein CASSFAGISYEQYF. Using reference TRBV11-2 and TRBJ2-7 for the parts outside the CDR3, the full variable domain is EAGVAQSPRYKIIEKRQSVAFWCNPISGHATLYWYQQILGQGPKLLIQFQNNGVVDDSQLPKDRFSAERLKGVDSTLKIQPAKLEDSAVYLCASSFAGISYEQYFGPGTRLTVT.